Ten or more counts support the clone carrying this T cell receptor beta chain. Its antigen is not known. The data belong to a study of T cells in Graves' hyperthyroidism and ophthalmopathy. Study-level information: Peripheral blood was collected at initial diagnosis, before any treatment. Study findings and constraints: The model identified upcoming ophthalmopathy a median approximately six months ahead of onset. In blood, most of the thyroid clonotypes expanded above 0.001 were also present.

Disease lasting under 3 months, a NOSPECS grade of at least 4, and a Clinical Activity Score of at least 3 were features of the ophthalmopathy patients. Amplified TCR beta CDR3 regions derived from RNA transcripts. The HTBI primer set was used in a first-round RT-PCR of the TCR CDR3. One entry per CDR3 protein, called by TCRdb with MiXCR from the multiplex PCR reads. The table records 200,000 to 300,000 distinct CDR3 sequences, 16% of them present only once. The germline gives CDR1 SGHNT, CDR2 YYREEE (reference sequence). With 3 bases clipped from V and 3 bases from J, the junction kept 0 bases outside the gene matches. This CDR3 contains 15 residues.

This TCR was sampled from a woman in her late teens or twenties with Graves' ophthalmopathy. The sample comprised blood. The chain has TRBV5-4 and TRBJ2-3, with 14 bases identical to TRBD2. CDR3 sequence reads: CASSWTSGRTDTQYF. The CDR3 region has the DNA TGTGCCAGCAGCTGGACTAGCGGGAGGACAGATACGCAGTATTTT.